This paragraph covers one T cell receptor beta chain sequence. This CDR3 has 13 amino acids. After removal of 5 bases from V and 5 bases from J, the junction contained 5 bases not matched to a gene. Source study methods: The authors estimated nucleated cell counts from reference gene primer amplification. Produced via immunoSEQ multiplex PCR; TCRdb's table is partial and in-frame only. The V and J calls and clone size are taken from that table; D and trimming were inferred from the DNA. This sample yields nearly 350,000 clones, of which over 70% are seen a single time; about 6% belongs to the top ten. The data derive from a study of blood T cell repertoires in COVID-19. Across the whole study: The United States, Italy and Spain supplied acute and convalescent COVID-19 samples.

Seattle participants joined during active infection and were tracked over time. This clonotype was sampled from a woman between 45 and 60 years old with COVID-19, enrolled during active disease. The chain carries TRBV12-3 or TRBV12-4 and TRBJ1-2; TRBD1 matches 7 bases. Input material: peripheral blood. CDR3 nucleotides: TGTGCCAGCAGTCGCGGGACAGTTTATGGCTACACCTTC. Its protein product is CASSRGTVYGYTF.